This T cell receptor beta chain came from a study of blood T cell repertoires in COVID-19. About the research overall: Both acute and convalescent COVID-19 samples were obtained from the United States, Italy and Spain. PBMCs, B-cell-depleted T cells, or T cells were the source of the cDNA or gDNA that made up the material.

Original processing notes: The assay estimated nucleated cells by amplifying reference gene primers. TCRdb keeps only in-frame clones here, not all; method: immunoSEQ multiplex PCR. The DNA gave D and trimming, while V, J and clone size come from that table. This sample carries fewer than 350,000 clones, more than 70% of them seen once, and the ten largest clones take 1.5% to 2%. Patients in Seattle were enrolled during active infection, then followed longitudinally. The material sequenced was peripheral blood. The TCR comes from a woman under 40 with COVID-19, enrolled during active disease.

DNA of the CDR3: TGCGCCAGCAGCTCGTCTAGCCGACTAATTTCCTACAATGAGCAGTTCTTC. Its protein product is CASSSSSRLISYNEQFF. The chain employs TRBV5-1 and TRBJ2-1; D may be TRBD2 (5 bases). Trimming removed 3 bases from V and 1 base from J, with 17 bases in between. The V gene's germline CDR1 is SGHRS and CDR2 YFSETQ. This CDR3 has 17 residues.